This TCR beta chain is drawn from a study of naive and memory T cell subsets. An equimolar mix of two oligonucleotides served as the beta constant-region primer for TRBC1 and TRBC2. A 12-nucleotide UMI and the SP2 primer were added to the cDNA 3' end by oligonucleotide ligation. Ligated cDNA was amplified by four rounds of PCR with nested alpha and beta constant-region primers and SP2. Each CDR3 protein gets one entry after TCRdb re-called the UMI-ligation and nested PCR reads with MiXCR. The sample yields approximately 140,000 distinct CDR3 sequences, about 15% seen once. General study findings and limits: Clonotypes are single alpha or beta chains, not paired receptors. Over 95% of naive TCR sequences appeared only once after error correction, unlike memory subsets.

This clonotype occurred a few times. The antigen is undetermined. Per germline, CDR1 SQVTM and CDR2 ANQGSEA. The J segment lost 5 bases and the V segment lost 7 bases, leaving 8 bases of the junction unmatched. The CDR3 sequence is 14 residues long. The rearrangement links TRBV29-1 to TRBJ2-1, with 10 bases identical to TRBD2. This clonotype was obtained from a human donor in good health. The sequenced sample consisted of naive CD4+ T cells from blood. This chain's CDR3 is CSAARSGRDNEQFF. CDR3 sequence (DNA): TGCAGCGCCGCGCGGAGCGGGAGGGACAATGAGCAGTTCTTC.